The clone carrying this T cell receptor (beta chain) was seen more than once but under ten times. No antigen is known for it. The sample belongs to a study of beta chain features in type 1 diabetes. The wider study: Across every sample, around 98 million sorted cells were examined in total. Findings of the study overall: Within the patient group, naive, central memory and Treg TCRB repertoires appeared more similar to each other than within healthy donors. Shorter TCRB CDR3s, moderately but significantly so, were found in Type 1 diabetes patients in all four CD4+ subsets.

The study reverse transcribed the entire isolated RNA, so it sequenced expressed TCRB transcripts. Profiling relied on immunoSEQ multiplex PCR, and the TCRdb table lists in-frame clones only, not all of them. The sample lists around 310,000 clones, about 13% occurring once. V gave up 8 bases and J gave up 1 base, with 15 bases separating them. From germline, CDR1 is MNHEY and CDR2 SMNVEV (reference sequence). The CDR3 loop spans 15 amino acids. Purity of each sorted population was above 95%. This TCR derives from a woman in her late teens or twenties with type 1 diabetes. The chain is built from TRBV27 and TRBJ1-5; D is unresolved. Sequencing was carried out using naive CD4+ T cells from blood. This CDR3 reads CASLETRVSNQPQHF. CDR3 DNA sequence: TGTGCCAGCCTCGAAACCCGAGTAAGCAATCAGCCCCAGCATTTT.